This T cell receptor beta chain is drawn from a study of PD-1 blockade in classical Hodgkin lymphoma. Study details: Intravenous delivery of nivolumab at 3 mg/kg to patients occurred every 2 weeks. Study conclusions and caveats: Complete responders started with a diversity level that resembled newly diagnosed patients at baseline. Individuals initiating nivolumab under 1 year after ASCT were excluded.

This table comes from immunoSEQ multiplex PCR, and its TCRdb copy is limited to in-frame clones, with some not included. The sample lists almost 100,000 clones, roughly 90% occurring once. This clone showed up just once. Its antigen is not known. Every patient had relapsed following autologous stem cell transplantation, and cohorts differed in brentuximab vedotin exposure. Classifying best responses yielded complete response, partial response or progressive disease. This CDR3 is built from 15 residues. Trimming took 3 bases from V and 1 from J, leaving 7 bases between them. The germline CDR1 and CDR2 sequences are KGHSH and LQKENI.

This receptor was identified in a human donor with classical Hodgkin lymphoma. The V call is TRBV18, the J call TRBJ2-6; D not resolved. The specimen was peripheral blood mononuclear cells (PBMCs), collected at baseline. The CDR3 loop is CASSPQLSGANVLTF. CDR3 nucleotides: TGTGCCAGCTCACCCCAGCTATCTGGGGCCAACGTCCTGACTTTC.